This T cell receptor (beta chain) was identified in a study of OX40 agonist ivuxolimab in advanced cancers. About the research overall: Ivuxolimab is a fully human IgG2 antibody that activates OX40 (CD134).

The CDR3 contains 14 residues. Germline V gives CDR1 MNHEY, CDR2 SMNVEV (reference sequence). The V gene lost 5 bases and the J gene lost 4 bases, with 15 bases spanning the gap. Remarks on this clone: Its antigen is not identified.

TCRdb's copy holds only in-frame clones and misses some; the assay was immunoSEQ multiplex PCR. The data show 65,000 to 80,000 clones, 80% to 95% seen once. Study-wide points: At 0.1 to 3.0 mg/kg, clonal expansion of CD4+ and CD8+ blood T cells had occurred by week 6.

The sequenced sample was CD4+ or CD8+ T cells sorted from blood, obtained in a trial of the OX40 agonist ivuxolimab. The chain is built from TRBV27 and TRBJ2-7; possible D gene TRBD1, 6 bases. The sequence was collected from an adult with an advanced solid tumor such as melanoma, head and neck, liver or kidney cancer. CDR3 residues: CASSQLGTQYEQYF. In DNA form, the CDR3 reads TGTGCCAGCAGTCAACTCGGGACACAATACGAGCAGTACTTC.